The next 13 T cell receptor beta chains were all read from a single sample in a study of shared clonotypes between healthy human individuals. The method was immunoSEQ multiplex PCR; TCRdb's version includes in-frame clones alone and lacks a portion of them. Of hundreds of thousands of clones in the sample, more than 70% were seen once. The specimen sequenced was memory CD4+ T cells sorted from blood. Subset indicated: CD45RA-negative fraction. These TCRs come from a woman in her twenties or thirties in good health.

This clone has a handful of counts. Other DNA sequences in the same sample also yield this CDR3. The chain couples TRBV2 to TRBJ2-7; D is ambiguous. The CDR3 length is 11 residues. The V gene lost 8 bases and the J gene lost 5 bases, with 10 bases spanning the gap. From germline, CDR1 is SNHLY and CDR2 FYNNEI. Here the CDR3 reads CASGRVDEQYF. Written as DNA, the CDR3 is TGTGCCAGCGGAAGGGTCGACGAGCAGTACTTC. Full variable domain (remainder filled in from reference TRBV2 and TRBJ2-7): EPEVTQTPSHQVTQMGQEVILRCVPISNHLYFYWYRQILGQKVEFLVSFYNNEISEKSEIFDDQFSVERPDGSNFTLKIRSTKLEDSAMYFCASGRVDEQYFGPGTRLTVT.

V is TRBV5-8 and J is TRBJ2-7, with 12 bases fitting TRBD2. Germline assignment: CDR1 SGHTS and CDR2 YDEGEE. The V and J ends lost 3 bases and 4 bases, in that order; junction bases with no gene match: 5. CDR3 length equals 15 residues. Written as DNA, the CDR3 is TGTGCCAGCAGCTGGGCGACTAGCGGGAGTTACGAGCAGTACTTC. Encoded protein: CASSWATSGSYEQYF.

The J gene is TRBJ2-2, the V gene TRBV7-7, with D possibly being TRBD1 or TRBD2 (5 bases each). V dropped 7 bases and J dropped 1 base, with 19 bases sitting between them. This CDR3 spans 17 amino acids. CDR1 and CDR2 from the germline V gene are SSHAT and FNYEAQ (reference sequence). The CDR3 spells CASNPGSGTWNTGELFF. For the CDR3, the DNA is TGTGCCAGCAACCCTGGTTCCGGGACCTGGAACACCGGGGAGCTGTTTTTT.

This chain's CDR3 is CASSGTSDEQFF. In DNA, the CDR3 is TGCGCCAGCAGTGGGACTAGCGATGAGCAGTTCTTC. The genes are TRBV10-1 and TRBJ2-1, with TRBD2 identical over 9 bases. Germline CDR1 WNHNN, CDR2 SYGVQD (reference sequence). This CDR3 region has 12 residues. V trimming: 4 bases; J trimming: 8 bases; junction bases outside the gene matches: 0.

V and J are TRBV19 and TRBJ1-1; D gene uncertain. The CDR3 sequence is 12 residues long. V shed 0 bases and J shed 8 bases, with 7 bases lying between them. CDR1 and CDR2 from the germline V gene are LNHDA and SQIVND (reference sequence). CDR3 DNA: TGTGCCAGTAGTATAGATAGAACGGAAGCTTTCTTT. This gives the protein CASSIDRTEAFF.

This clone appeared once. For the CDR3, the DNA is TGTGCCAGCAGCTTGTTAGGGGGACAGTTCTTC. As protein: CASSLLGGQFF. This chain uses TRBV7-9 with TRBJ2-1; D is possibly TRBD1 (6 bases). Germline assignment: CDR1 SEHNR and CDR2 FQNEAQ (reference sequence). V lost 3 bases to trimming and J lost 13 bases, with 10 bases between them. The CDR3 consists of 11 residues.

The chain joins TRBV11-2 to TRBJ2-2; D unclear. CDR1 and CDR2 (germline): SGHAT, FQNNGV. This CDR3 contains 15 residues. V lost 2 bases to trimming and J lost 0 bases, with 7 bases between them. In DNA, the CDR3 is TGTGCCAGCAGCTTATGGGCGGCGAACACCGGGGAGCTGTTTTTT. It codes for CASSLWAANTGELFF.

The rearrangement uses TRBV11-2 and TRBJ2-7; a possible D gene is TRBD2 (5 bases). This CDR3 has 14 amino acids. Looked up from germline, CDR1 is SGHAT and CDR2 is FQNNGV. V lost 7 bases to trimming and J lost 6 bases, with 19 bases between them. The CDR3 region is CASTHPQRVSEQYF. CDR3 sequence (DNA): TGTGCCAGCACCCACCCGCAGAGGGTCTCCGAGCAGTACTTC.

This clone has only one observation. DNA of the CDR3: TGTGCCAGCAGGCTGGGACAGTACACCGGGGAGCTGTTTTTT. Translating it yields CASRLGQYTGELFF. The chain combines TRBV27 with TRBJ2-2, with 7 nucleotides matching TRBD1. This CDR3 has 14 amino acids. J lost 3 bases, V lost 6 bases, and 4 bases had no gene match. CDR1 and CDR2 from the germline V gene are MNHEY and SMNVEV (reference sequence).

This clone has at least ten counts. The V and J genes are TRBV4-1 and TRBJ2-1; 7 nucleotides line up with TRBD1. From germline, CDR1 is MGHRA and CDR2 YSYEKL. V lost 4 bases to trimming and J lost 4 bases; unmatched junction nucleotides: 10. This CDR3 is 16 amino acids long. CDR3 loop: CASSRDRDSGYNEQFF. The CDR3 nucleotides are TGCGCCAGCAGCCGCGACCGGGACAGTGGGTACAATGAGCAGTTCTTC.

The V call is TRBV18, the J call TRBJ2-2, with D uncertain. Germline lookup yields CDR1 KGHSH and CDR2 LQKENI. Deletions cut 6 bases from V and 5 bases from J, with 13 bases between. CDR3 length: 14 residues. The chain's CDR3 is CASSDVELTGELFF. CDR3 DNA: TGTGCCAGCTCCGACGTGGAGCTTACCGGGGAGCTGTTTTTT.

The CDR3 spells CASSEKEGWTEAFF. CDR3 sequence (DNA): TGTGCCAGCAGTGAAAAAGAAGGGTGGACTGAAGCTTTCTTT. The rearrangement links TRBV6-1 to TRBJ1-1, with unresolved D. Trimming shortened V by 2 bases and J by 5 bases, and 12 bases separated the two germline ends. This CDR3 has 14 residues. CDR1 and CDR2 (germline): MNHNS, SASEGT.

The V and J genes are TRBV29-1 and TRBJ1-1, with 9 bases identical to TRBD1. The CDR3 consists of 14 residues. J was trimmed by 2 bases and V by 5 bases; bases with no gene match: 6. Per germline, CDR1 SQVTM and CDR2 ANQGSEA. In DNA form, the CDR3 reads TGCAGCGTTTCCTCTACAGGGGGCAACACTGAAGCTTTCTTT. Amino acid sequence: CSVSSTGGNTEAFF.